Below, one T cell receptor beta chain is given with its context. The sample is drawn from a study of T cell responses to AZD1222 COVID-19 vaccine. Only in-frame clones appear in the TCRdb table, and some are missing; sequencing was by immunoSEQ multiplex PCR. Of 140,000 to 150,000 clones listed, about 93% are singletons. The V gene's germline CDR1 is SGHDT and CDR2 YYEEEE. V was shortened by 2 bases and J by 2 bases, with 5 bases between the two germline ends. The CDR3 extends over 12 amino acids. The source was peripheral blood, collected on day 0 of AZD1222 vaccination. This rearrangement joins TRBV5-6 to TRBJ2-7; D remains unclear. The receptor comes from an adult in good health. The CDR3 region is CASSFLAYEQYF. CDR3 nucleotides: TGTGCCAGCAGCTTTCTGGCCTACGAGCAGTACTTC.